The clone carrying this TCR beta chain showed up many times. Regarding time point: newly diagnosed GD, antithyroid drugs for less than 3 months. Isolated PBMC RNA provided the starting material for the TCR library. This entry comes from a study of regulatory T cells in long-lasting Graves disease. CDR1 is LGHNA and CDR2 is YSLEER in the germline V gene. The CDR3 spans 16 residues. V was cut by 0 bases and J by 7 bases, with 16 bases left in between. Assembly of TCR beta libraries relied on iRepertoire HTBI primers together with Arm-PCR of CDR3 regions. TCRdb re-called the multiplex PCR reads with MiXCR, one entry per CDR3 protein. The sample has around 400,000 distinct CDR3 sequences, about 14% seen once.

The V and J genes are TRBV4-3 and TRBJ1-5, with a weak D call TRBD1 (5 bases). The TCR comes from a female donor with Graves disease. This material consisted of peripheral blood mononuclear cells (PBMCs), taken at new diagnosis, from a patient treated with antithyroid drugs. CDR3 amino acids: CASSQDVLPGAQPQHF. The CDR3 DNA follows: TGCGCCAGCAGCCAAGACGTACTCCCCGGGGCGCAGCCCCAGCATTTT.